These 12 T cell receptor beta chains came from one sample sequenced in a study of identical twins. TCRdb re-derived calls from the 5' RACE reads in MiXCR, one entry per CDR3 protein. The data show about 460,000 distinct CDR3 sequences, 12% to 15% seen once. This sample was also put to use in a study of yellow fever vaccine responses in identical twins.

Sequenced: CD4+ T cells sorted from blood. The source of these receptors is a woman younger than 30 in good health.

The rearrangement links TRBV29-1 to TRBJ2-3, with 9 bases that match TRBD2. The length of the CDR3 is 15 residues. The V and J ends lost 4 bases and 4 bases, in that order; junction bases with no gene match: 9. Germline V gene data show CDR1 as SQVTM and CDR2 as ANQGSEA. CDR3 region: CSVAHLAGPSDTQYF. The CDR3 coding sequence is TGCAGCGTTGCCCATCTAGCGGGACCGTCAGATACGCAGTATTTT.

V gene TRBV20-1 combines with J gene TRBJ2-7; no clear D. V was cut by 7 bases and J by 1 base, with 11 bases left in between. The CDR3 is made up of 12 amino acids. The V gene's germline CDR1 is DFQATT and CDR2 SNEGSKA (reference sequence). The chain's CDR3 is CSVNTDSYEQYF. The CDR3 nucleotides are TGCAGTGTGAATACGGATTCCTACGAGCAGTACTTC.

This clonotype has just a few counts. The V and J genes are TRBV20-1 and TRBJ2-2; 7 bases fit TRBD2. V was clipped by 0 bases and J by 1 base; unmatched bases: 5. CDR1 is DFQATT and CDR2 is SNEGSKA in the germline V gene (reference sequence). The CDR3 spans 16 residues. The DNA of the CDR3 is TGCAGTGCTAGAGATTATCTAGCGGAGAACACCGGGGAGCTGTTTTTT. Translated: CSARDYLAENTGELFF.

This clonotype was seen many times. CDR3 coding DNA: TGTGCCAGCACCCCGACGGGTACCTACGAGCAGTACTTC. This gives the protein CASTPTGTYEQYF. The chain links TRBV5-6 to TRBJ2-7, with no clear D. CDR1 SGHDT and CDR2 YYEEEE come from the germline V gene. Trimming shortened V by 6 bases and J by 2 bases, and 12 bases separated the two germline ends. CDR3 length: 13 residues.

This chain connects TRBV12-3 or TRBV12-4 to TRBJ1-5; D is unresolved. The CDR3 length is 15 residues. The V gene lost 6 bases and the J gene lost 0 bases, with 12 bases spanning the gap. The CDR3 nucleotides are TGTGCCAGCAGCCGACCCGGGAATAGCAATCAGCCCCAGCATTTT. Its translation: CASSRPGNSNQPQHF.

In this sample, this clonotype turned up a few times. The chain uses TRBV6-6 and TRBJ2-5; no firm D call. V lost 10 bases to trimming and J lost 0 bases, with 12 bases between them. CDR1 is MNHNY and CDR2 is SVGAGI in the germline V gene (reference sequence). CDR3 size: 13 residues. The CDR3 DNA sequence: TGTGCCACCGGGCATCCGTACCAAGAGACCCAGTACTTC. Its translation is CATGHPYQETQYF.

The V gene is TRBV3-1, the J gene TRBJ2-1; the match to TRBD2 covers 9 bases. With 1 base clipped from V and 6 bases from J, the junction kept 4 bases outside the gene matches. CDR3 size: 15 residues. Germline CDR1 LGHDT, CDR2 YNNKEL (reference sequence). Here the CDR3 reads CASSQASGEGNEQFF. DNA of the CDR3: TGTGCCAGCAGCCAAGCTAGCGGGGAGGGCAATGAGCAGTTCTTC.

This clonotype was counted only a few times. The chain couples TRBV29-1 to TRBJ2-6; D tentatively reads TRBD1 or TRBD2 (6 bases each). Trimming removed 5 bases from V and 0 bases from J, with 20 bases in between. Germline CDR1 and CDR2: SQVTM and ANQGSEA. This CDR3 contains 18 residues. The CDR3, as DNA: TGCAGCGTTTCGGGGGCCAAGGTTCCGAGCTCTGGGGCCAACGTCCTGACTTTC. It codes for CSVSGAKVPSSGANVLTF.

The chain recombines TRBV20-1 with TRBJ2-1; D is possibly TRBD2 (5 bases). The germline CDR1 and CDR2 sequences are DFQATT and SNEGSKA (reference sequence). There are 10 residues in the CDR3. The CDR3 bases are TGCAGCCCCGGCGGGAATGAGCAGTTCTTC. Protein product: CSPGGNEQFF.

The gene calls are TRBV10-2 and TRBJ2-1, with 9 bases aligning to TRBD1. V dropped 5 bases and J dropped 7; count of bases not matched to a gene: 9. Germline loops: CDR1 WSHSY, CDR2 SAAADI. CDR3 length equals 15 residues. DNA of the CDR3: TGCGCCAGCAGTTTCGCCGGGACAGGGATGAATGAGCAGTTCTTC. Protein: CASSFAGTGMNEQFF.

The table lists this clonotype with a few counts. The chain uses TRBV4-2 and TRBJ2-1; 8 bases match TRBD2. Germline-derived CDR1 and CDR2 are LGHNA and YNFKEQ. The CDR3 has 13 residues. With 4 bases clipped from V and 5 bases from J, the junction kept 1 base outside the gene matches. The CDR3 DNA is TGTGCCAGCAGCCCGGGGGGGGACAATGAGCAGTTCTTC. The encoded protein is CASSPGGDNEQFF.

This clonotype was seen ten or more times. The chain couples TRBV27 to TRBJ2-1; TRBD2 matches at 7 bases. Germline CDR1 reads MNHEY; CDR2 reads SMNVEV (reference sequence). The CDR3 is made up of 16 amino acids. V shed 5 bases and J 5 bases; nucleotides not matched to a gene: 12. The CDR3 here is CASSILSVGGDNEQFF. The CDR3 region has the DNA TGTGCCAGCAGTATCCTCTCTGTGGGAGGGGACAATGAGCAGTTCTTC.